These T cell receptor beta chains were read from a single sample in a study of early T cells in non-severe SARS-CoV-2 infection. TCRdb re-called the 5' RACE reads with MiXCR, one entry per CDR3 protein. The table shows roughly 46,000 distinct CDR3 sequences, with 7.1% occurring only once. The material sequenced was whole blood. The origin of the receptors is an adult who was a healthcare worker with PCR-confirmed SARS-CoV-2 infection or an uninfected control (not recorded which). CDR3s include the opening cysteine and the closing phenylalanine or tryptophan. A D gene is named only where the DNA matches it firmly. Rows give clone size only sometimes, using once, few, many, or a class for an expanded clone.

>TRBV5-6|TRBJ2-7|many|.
TGTGCCAGCTCAAGGGGTACAAGCCACGAGCAGTACTTC
CASSRGTSHEQYF
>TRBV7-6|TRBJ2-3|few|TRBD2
TGTGCCAGCAGCTCTCGGGCTAGCGGGGCCGATACGCAGTATTTT
CASSSRASGADTQYF
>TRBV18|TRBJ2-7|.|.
TGTGCCAGCTCACCCCAGACAGTATACGAGCAGTACTTC
CASSPQTVYEQYF
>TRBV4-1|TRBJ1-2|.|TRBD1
TGCGCCAGCAGCCAAGTCTACAGGGGAGGCTACACCTTC
CASSQVYRGGYTF
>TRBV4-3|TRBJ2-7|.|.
TGCGCCAGCAGCCAAGATCTAGTATCGTGGTCCTACGAGCAGTACTTC
CASSQDLVSWSYEQYF
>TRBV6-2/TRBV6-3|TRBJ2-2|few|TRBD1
TGTGCCAGCACCGGAGGCATGGGACAGGGGGACACCGGGGAGCTGTTTTTT
CASTGGMGQGDTGELFF
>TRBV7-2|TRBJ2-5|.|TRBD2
TGTGCCAGCAGCCCCGGGGGGGGCCTTCAAGAGACCCAGTACTTC
CASSPGGGLQETQYF
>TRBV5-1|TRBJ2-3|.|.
TGCGCCAGCAGCCTAAAGCGGATCACAGATACGCAGTATTTT
CASSLKRITDTQYF
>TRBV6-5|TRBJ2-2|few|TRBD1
TGTGCCACCTCAAAGTGGACAGGGTTGACCGGGGAGCTGTTTTTT
CATSKWTGLTGELFF
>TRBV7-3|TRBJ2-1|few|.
TGTGCCAGCAGCTTAATAGGGGAAAGCTCCTACAATGAGCAGTTCTTC
CASSLIGESSYNEQFF
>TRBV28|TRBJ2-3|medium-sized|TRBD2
TGTGCCAGCAGTTTCGTAGCGGGGACAGATACGCAGTATTTT
CASSFVAGTDTQYF
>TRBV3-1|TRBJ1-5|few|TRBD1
TGTGCCAGCAGCCGGGAGCGTGGGACAGGGCCGGGCCAGCCCCAGCATTTT
CASSRERGTGPGQPQHF
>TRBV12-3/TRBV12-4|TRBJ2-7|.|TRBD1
TGTGCCAGCAGTTCGGACAGGGGTGCATACGAGCAGTACTTC
CASSSDRGAYEQYF
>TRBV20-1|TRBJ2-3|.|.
TGCAGTGCTAGTGAACGTGTTACGCAGTATTTT
CSASERVTQYF
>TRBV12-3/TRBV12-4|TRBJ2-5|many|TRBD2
TGTGCCAGCAGTCGGTTAGCGGGATCACTTTACCAAGAGACCCAGTACTTC
CASSRLAGSLYQETQYF
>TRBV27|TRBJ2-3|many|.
TGTGCCAGCACCACGGCCCTCACAGATACGCAGTATTTT
CASTTALTDTQYF
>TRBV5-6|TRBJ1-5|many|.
TGTGCCAGCAGCTTCACGGCTAGCAATCAGCCCCAGCATTTT
CASSFTASNQPQHF
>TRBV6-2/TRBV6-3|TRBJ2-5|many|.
TGTGCCAGCTCCGAGGGGGCTAGCGGCCAAGAGACCCAGTACTTC
CASSEGASGQETQYF
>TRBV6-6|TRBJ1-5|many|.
TGTGCCAGCAGACCCGACAGGAATAGCAATCAGCCCCAGCATTTT
CASRPDRNSNQPQHF
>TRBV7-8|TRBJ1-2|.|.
TGTGCCAGCAGCCTCGTGAGACAGGCTAATGGCTACACCTTC
CASSLVRQANGYTF
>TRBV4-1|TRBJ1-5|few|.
TGCGCCAGCAGCCCCACCGAGTGGGGAAATAGCAATCAGCCCCAGCATTTT
CASSPTEWGNSNQPQHF
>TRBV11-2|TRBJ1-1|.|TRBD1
TGTGCCAGCAGCTTAGGACCGGGACAGAGGGGAATGAACACTGAAGCTTTCTTT
CASSLGPGQRGMNTEAFF
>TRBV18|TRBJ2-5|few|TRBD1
TGTGCCAGCTCACCATGGGGACAGGGCGGCGGAGAGACCCAGTACTTC
CASSPWGQGGGETQYF
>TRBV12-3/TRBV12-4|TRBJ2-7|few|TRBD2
TGTGCCAGCAGCACTAGCGGAGGGGAGCAGTACTTC
CASSTSGGEQYF
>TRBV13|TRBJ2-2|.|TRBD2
TGTGCCAGCAGCTTATCGCGGGGGGCCGGCACCGGGGAGCTGTTTTTT
CASSLSRGAGTGELFF
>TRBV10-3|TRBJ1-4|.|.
TGTGCCATCAGTGAGTCGAGGGATGAAAAACTGTTTTTT
CAISESRDEKLFF
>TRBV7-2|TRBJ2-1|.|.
TGTGCCAGCAGCTCGGACGGGTACAATGAGCAGTTCTTC
CASSSDGYNEQFF
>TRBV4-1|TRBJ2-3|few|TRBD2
TGCGCCAGCAGCCTTAGCGGGGGGCTGTTAAGCACAGATACGCAGTATTTT
CASSLSGGLLSTDTQYF
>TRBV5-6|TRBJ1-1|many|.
TGTGCCAGCAGCTTGGGCGCTGTTGGAGGGCTGACTGAAGCTTTCTTT
CASSLGAVGGLTEAFF